This section outlines one TCR beta chain sequence together with its context. The source of the sample is a study of CD8+CD57+ T cells in acquired aplastic anemia. Patients selected for sequencing had displayed CD8+CD57+ cell expansion by flow cytometry. Template material for TCR beta VDJ and CDR3 profiling consisted of genomic DNA. Using its own MiXCR run on the reads, TCRdb lists one record per CDR3 protein. The repertoire holds 200,000 to 300,000 distinct CDR3 sequences, with approximately 80% as singletons. This receptor was taken from a human donor with aplastic anemia. Sequencing input: sorted CD4+, CD8+, or CD8+CD57+ T cells (not recorded which) from PBMCs.

CDR3 DNA sequence: TGTGCCAGCAGCTTAGCTGGACAGGGGGGGAATGAGCAGTTCTTC. Translating it yields CASSLAGQGGNEQFF. This chain joins TRBV11-3 and TRBJ2-1; 10 nucleotides line up with TRBD1. The CDR3 contains 15 residues. Germline CDR1 reads SGHNT; CDR2 reads YENEEA. J lost 7 bases, V lost 1 base, and 4 bases had no gene match.